These 15 T cell receptor beta chains were all obtained from the same sample, sequenced in a study of persistence of HIV-infected CD4 T cells. These receptors are not linked to any known antigen. The stimulus was an HIV-1 Gag 15-mer peptide pool, 0.85 to 1 ug/peptide/mL. Sorting of responding CD4+ T cells relied on upregulated CD40 ligand together with CD69. The immunoSEQ assay was version 4, run in survey mode. Profiled with immunoSEQ multiplex PCR; TCRdb holds only in-frame clones, not every one. The table includes around 24,000 clones, about 74% detected once. The specimen was CD4+ T cells sorted from PBMCs after roughly 20-hour stimulation, collected from a patient who received antiretroviral therapy. The receptor set was obtained from an adult man with HIV who was CMV-seropositive.

This clone was picked up a small number of times. The chain joins TRBV29-1 to TRBJ2-7, with 7 bases lining up with TRBD2. The CDR3 runs to 12 residues. From germline, CDR1 is SQVTM and CDR2 ANQGSEA. V dropped 5 bases and J dropped 11; count of bases not matched to a gene: 12. CDR3 nucleotides: TGCAGCGTTCGCCCTGAAGGGAGCGGGGAGTACTTC. Translated: CSVRPEGSGEYF.

V gene TRBV7-9 combines with J gene TRBJ2-7; D remains ambiguous. CDR1 and CDR2 from the germline V gene are SEHNR and FQNEAQ (reference sequence). Trimming shortened V by 1 base and J by 4 bases, and 14 bases separated the two germline ends. The CDR3 length is 15 residues. CDR3 DNA: TGTGCCAGCAGCTTAGGGGCGGAATATATTTACGAGCAGTACTTC. The encoded protein is CASSLGAEYIYEQYF.

J is TRBJ1-2 and V is TRBV5-1, with TRBD1 matching 7 bases. V was pared by 6 bases and J by 8 bases, with 10 bases of the junction left unmatched. This CDR3 region has 13 residues. CDR1 is SGHRS, CDR2 YFSETQ, per germline. This CDR3 is CASTYGQAGGYTF. The CDR3 bases are TGCGCCAGCACCTACGGACAGGCAGGAGGCTACACCTTC.

V and J are TRBV7-3 and TRBJ2-3; 8 bases fit TRBD2. The V gene's germline CDR1 is SGHTA and CDR2 FQGTGA. The J segment lost 5 bases and the V segment lost 3 bases, leaving 7 bases of the junction unmatched. This CDR3 contains 15 residues. CDR3 nucleotide sequence: TGTGCCAGCAGCTTTGACGGGGGGGCGAAAGATACGCAGTATTTT. Protein: CASSFDGGAKDTQYF.

The chain recombines TRBV7-8 with TRBJ2-7; D not certain. Germline V gene data show CDR1 as SGHVS and CDR2 as FQNEAQ. Trimming took 0 bases from V and 6 from J, leaving 6 bases between them. The length of the CDR3 is 12 residues. In DNA form, the CDR3 reads TGTGCCAGCAGCTTAGCGGTGCGCGAGCAGTACTTC. This gives the protein CASSLAVREQYF. The full variable domain, rest sourced from reference TRBV7-8 and TRBJ2-7, is GAGVSQSPRYKVAKRGQDVALRCDPISGHVSLFWYQQALGQGPEFLTYFQNEAQLDKSGLPSDRFFAERPEGSVSTLKIQRTQQEDSAVYLCASSLAVREQYFGPGTRLTVT.

This chain joins TRBV10-3 and TRBJ2-3; 12 bases are shared with TRBD2. Germline CDR1 is ENHRY and CDR2 is SYGVKD. CDR3 length: 19 amino acids. V was pared by 3 bases and J by 0 bases, with 10 bases of the junction left unmatched. CDR3 in amino acids: CAISDQALLAGGSTDTQYF. In DNA form, the CDR3 reads TGTGCCATCAGTGACCAAGCACTTCTAGCGGGGGGGAGCACAGATACGCAGTATTTT.

V usage is TRBV30 and J usage is TRBJ1-4; D gene ambiguous. V shed 0 bases and J shed 8 bases, with 16 bases lying between them. The CDR3 runs to 15 residues. Germline values: CDR1 GTSNPN, CDR2 SVGIG (reference sequence). The DNA for the CDR3 is TGTGCCTGGAGTGTACCTGGGAAAACCGGCGAAAAACTGTTTTTT. Its translation is CAWSVPGKTGEKLFF.

The chain is built from TRBV19 and TRBJ1-4; the match to TRBD1 covers 7 bases. In germline, CDR1 is LNHDA, CDR2 SQIVND (reference sequence). The CDR3 has 15 amino acids. V shed 3 bases and J 5 bases; nucleotides not matched to a gene: 6. The CDR3 coding sequence is TGTGCCAGTAGTATCCCCGGGACAGAAAATGAAAAACTGTTTTTT. It yields the protein CASSIPGTENEKLFF.

J is TRBJ1-3 and V is TRBV7-3; D gene unclear. Trimming stripped 6 bases from V and 1 base from J, with 13 bases between. This CDR3 spans 15 amino acids. Germline V gives CDR1 SGHTA, CDR2 FQGTGA. This CDR3 is CASRIVGRSGNTIYF. The CDR3, as DNA: TGTGCCAGCAGAATAGTAGGCAGGTCTGGAAACACCATATATTTT.

This clone was detected a few times. The V gene is TRBV24-1, the J gene TRBJ2-1; the match to TRBD1 covers 8 bases. This CDR3 contains 14 residues. Trimming cost V 4 bases and J 7 bases; bases outside gene matches: 5. CDR1 and CDR2 (germline): KGHDR, SFDVKD. The CDR3 DNA reads as TGTGCCACCAGTGACAGGGGGCCCGTTAATGAGCAGTTCTTC. It encodes CATSDRGPVNEQFF.

The V call is TRBV28, the J call TRBJ1-2; no firm D call. The CDR3 has 15 amino acids. V lost 3 bases, J lost 5 bases, and 16 bases lay in between. Germline-derived CDR1 and CDR2 are MDHEN and SYDVKM. CDR3 DNA: TGTGCCAGCAGTTTTTCTCTCGGGAACGCTTATGGCTACACCTTC. This encodes CASSFSLGNAYGYTF.

V usage is TRBV18 and J usage is TRBJ2-7, with D possibly being TRBD1 (5 bases). Germline V gene sequence: CDR1 KGHSH, CDR2 LQKENI. The CDR3 has 15 amino acids. V shed 3 bases and J shed 6 bases, with 18 bases lying between them. CDR3 nucleotide sequence: TGTGCCAGCTCACCTACAGGACGCCCTGACGGCGAGCAGTACTTC. This translates into CASSPTGRPDGEQYF.

The chain couples TRBV29-1 to TRBJ2-7; D possibly corresponds to TRBD1 (6 bases). There are 15 residues in the CDR3. Deletions cut 4 bases from V and 2 bases from J, with 18 bases between. Germline V lookup: CDR1 SQVTM, CDR2 ANQGSEA. Here the CDR3 reads CSVGGPTGATYEQYF. Written as DNA, the CDR3 is TGCAGCGTTGGAGGTCCGACAGGAGCTACCTACGAGCAGTACTTC.

The chain recombines TRBV14 with TRBJ2-3; D unresolved. CDR1 and CDR2 (germline): SGHDN, FVKESK. The CDR3 has 13 residues. Trimming took 0 bases from V and 2 from J, leaving 3 bases between them. The CDR3 protein is CASSQDHTDTQYF. The CDR3 nucleotides read TGTGCCAGCAGCCAAGATCACACAGATACGCAGTATTTT.

V usage is TRBV29-1 and J usage is TRBJ2-1, with a possible D match to TRBD1 (5 bases). Trimming removed 7 bases at V and 7 bases at J, with 23 bases between. The germline V gene encodes CDR1 SQVTM and CDR2 ANQGSEA. This CDR3 is built from 15 residues. This CDR3 reads CSAAIGQGALNEQFF. CDR3 in DNA: TGCAGCGCTGCAATAGGGCAGGGCGCCTTAAATGAGCAGTTCTTC.